The clone carrying this TCR beta chain was counted many times. Germline V gene sequence: CDR1 LGHDT, CDR2 YNNKEL (reference sequence). V was cut by 5 bases and J by 9 bases, with 14 bases left in between. The CDR3 loop spans 13 amino acids. The CDR3 regions of TCR beta were amplified from RNA transcripts. Using the HTBI primer set, a first-round RT-PCR was run on the TCR CDR3. TCRdb fed the multiplex PCR reads into MiXCR, producing one record per CDR3 protein. The table has about 480,000 distinct CDR3 sequences, under 15% seen once. The data were obtained in a study of T cells in Graves' hyperthyroidism and ophthalmopathy.

The chain is built from TRBV3-1 and TRBJ1-5; a possible D gene is TRBD1 (5 bases). The material sequenced was blood. This sequence originates from a woman aged 18-30 years with Graves' hyperthyroidism. CDR3 nucleotides: TGTGCCAGCAGCTTAGGGACGAATGGGCCCCAGCATTTT. Residues: CASSLGTNGPQHF.